The 9 T cell receptor beta chains listed next were all sequenced from one sample in a study of blood T cell repertoires in COVID-19 (dated by TCRdb to the early 2020s). The protocol used for the library was the immunoSEQ multiplex PCR assay. TCRdb holds this immuneACCESS table with in-frame rearrangements only. Some clones are missing; in checked studies, unresolved V genes explain under half, and the rest has no known cause. Across this sample there are 230,000 or so clones, with roughly four fifths seen only once. The ten largest clones take up roughly 8% of the sample. Specimen: peripheral blood. These receptors originate from a woman of 80 years or more with COVID-19, enrolled during active disease.

J is TRBJ1-1 and V is TRBV2; 7 bases are a match to TRBD1. The CDR3 is 15 amino acids. After removal of 4 bases from V and 1 base from J, the junction contained 6 bases not matched to a gene. Germline V gene sequence: CDR1 SNHLY, CDR2 FYNNEI. CDR3 coding DNA: TGTGCCAGCAGTGGGGACAGTTTAGGGAACACTGAAGCTTTCTTT. Translating gives CASSGDSLGNTEAFF.

This chain links TRBV30 with TRBJ2-7; unclear D gene. This CDR3 spans 11 amino acids. The germline V and J ends were trimmed by 4 bases and 10 bases, with 14 bases remaining between them. Germline-derived CDR1 and CDR2 are GTSNPN and SVGIG (reference sequence). This CDR3 is CAWTDGALQYF. The DNA of the CDR3 is TGTGCCTGGACCGATGGAGCCCTCCAGTACTTC.

The chain recombines TRBV7-2 with TRBJ1-5, with D hard to call. CDR1 SGHTA and CDR2 FQGNSA come from the germline V gene. There are 15 residues in the CDR3. Trimming shortened V by 1 base and J by 7 bases, and 14 bases separated the two germline ends. Here the CDR3 DNA reads TGTGCCAGCAGCTTAGACGGACGGGCGGGACAGCCCCAGCATTTT. Residues: CASSLDGRAGQPQHF. Looking up the rest from reference TRBV7-2 and TRBJ1-5 gives the full variable domain: GAGVSQSPSNKVTEKGKDVELRCDPISGHTALYWYRQSLGQGLEFLIYFQGNSAPDKSGLPSDRFSAERTGGSVSTLTIQRTQQEDSAVYLCASSLDGRAGQPQHFGDGTRLSIL.

A few counts support this clone. The CDR3 nucleotides read TGTGCCAGTAGTGCGCGGTCAAGGAACACTGAAGCTTTCTTT. This encodes CASSARSRNTEAFF. The chain recombines TRBV19 with TRBJ1-1; D gene uncertain. Germline CDR1 is LNHDA and CDR2 is SQIVND (reference sequence). V shed 5 bases and J shed 1 base, with 11 bases lying between them. The CDR3 runs 14 residues. Full variable domain (rest looked up from reference TRBV19 and TRBJ1-1): DGGITQSPKYLFRKEGQNVTLSCEQNLNHDAMYWYRQDPGQGLRLIYYSQIVNDFQKGDIAEGYSVSREKKESFPLTVTSAQKNPTAFYLCASSARSRNTEAFFGQGTRLTVV.

V usage is TRBV7-9 and J usage is TRBJ2-7; perhaps TRBD2 as D (6 bases). Germline-derived CDR1 and CDR2 are SEHNR and FQNEAQ (reference sequence). V was shortened by 1 base and J by 5 bases, with 12 bases between the two germline ends. CDR3 length equals 14 residues. The CDR3 bases are TGTGCCAGCAGCTTAGTGGACTACGAGGACGAGCAGTACTTC. Amino acids: CASSLVDYEDEQYF.

The chain is built from TRBV7-2 and TRBJ1-2; D may be TRBD1 (5 bases). Germline loops: CDR1 SGHTA, CDR2 FQGNSA. This CDR3 contains 14 residues. V lost 1 base, J lost 4 bases, and 10 bases lay in between. The CDR3 spells CASSLVVTAYGYTF. The CDR3 nucleotides read TGTGCCAGCAGCTTAGTTGTGACAGCCTATGGCTACACCTTC.

This chain connects TRBV30 to TRBJ1-5; possibly TRBD1 for D (6 bases). Per germline, CDR1 GTSNPN and CDR2 SVGIG (reference sequence). This CDR3 has 11 amino acids. V lost 5 bases, J lost 8 bases, and 10 bases lay in between. The CDR3 is CAWGRTEPQHF. The CDR3 DNA follows: TGTGCCTGGGGACGGACAGAGCCCCAGCATTTT.

This clone was seen just once. The CDR3 sequence is CASTKGRDIGFKLKAFF. The DNA of the CDR3 is TGCGCCAGCACCAAAGGCCGGGACATTGGGTTCAAACTTAAAGCTTTCTTT. The V and J genes are TRBV10-2 and TRBJ1-1, with D possibly TRBD1 on 6 matching bases. The CDR3 extends over 17 amino acids. Germline V CDR1 and CDR2: WSHSY, SAAADI. V lost 7 bases and J lost 9, with 30 bases in between.

CDR3 amino acids: CASSMEGRGANVLTF. CDR3 DNA: TGCGCCAGCAGCATGGAGGGGCGTGGGGCCAACGTCCTGACTTTC. The chain links TRBV5-1 to TRBJ2-6, with a possible D match to TRBD2 (6 bases). The CDR3 totals 15 residues. Germline assignment: CDR1 SGHRS and CDR2 YFSETQ. V lost 4 bases and J 3 bases, leaving 11 bases between the germline ends.